A selection of T cell receptor beta chains follows, all from one sample in a study of T cells in localized non-small cell lung cancer. The method was immunoSEQ multiplex PCR; TCRdb's version includes in-frame clones alone and lacks a portion of them. The table shows 25,000 to 40,000 clones, with around 82% occurring only once. Sequencing was performed on peripheral blood, taken before any cancer treatment. These receptors came from a male donor at least 60 years old with stage II squamous cell lung carcinoma. Each CDR3 is given with its conserved first and last residue. The D gene is left open where the match is weak. Size is stated for part of the rows, as once, few or many counts, or as a class when the clone is expanded.

D gene | J gene | clone size | V gene | CDR3 protein | CDR3 DNA
. | TRBJ1-5 | . | TRBV6-5 | CASSYLGEGQPQHF | TGTGCCAGCAGTTACCTCGGGGAAGGTCAGCCCCAGCATTTT
. | TRBJ2-5 | . | TRBV29-1 | CSASSNFLGETQYF | TGCAGCGCTTCATCTAATTTCTTGGGAGAGACCCAGTACTTC
. | TRBJ2-3 | . | TRBV11-3 | CASSLEGSETDTQYF | TGTGCCAGCAGCCTCGAGGGTAGCGAGACAGATACGCAGTATTTT
. | TRBJ1-1 | . | TRBV4-1 | CASSQGFFNPGKAFF | TGCGCCAGCAGCCAAGGGTTCTTCAACCCGGGCAAAGCTTTCTTT
TRBD1 | TRBJ1-1 | . | TRBV11-2 | CASSIYRGNTEAFF | TGTGCCAGCAGCATATACAGGGGGAACACTGAAGCTTTCTTT
. | TRBJ1-3 | . | TRBV7-7 | CASSPGLPLSGNTIYF | TGTGCTAGCAGCCCGGGACTGCCCCTCTCTGGAAACACCATATATTTT
. | TRBJ2-7 | . | TRBV11-3 | CASSLEGSHEQYF | TGTGCCAGCAGCTTAGAGGGCAGTCACGAGCAGTACTTC
TRBD1 | TRBJ2-1 | . | TRBV11-2 | CASSLDTDRGQKYNEQFF | TGTGCCAGCAGCTTGGACACCGACAGGGGGCAAAAGTACAATGAGCAGTTCTTC
TRBD1 | TRBJ1-1 | . | TRBV6-6 | CASSSPDRGANTEAFF | TGTGCCAGCAGTTCCCCCGACAGGGGGGCGAACACTGAAGCTTTCTTT
. | TRBJ2-5 | . | TRBV5-6 | CASSSIGEETQYF | TGTGCCAGCAGCTCGATCGGAGAAGAGACCCAGTACTTC
. | TRBJ1-1 | . | TRBV15 | CATSREGQWAAEAFF | TGTGCCACCAGCAGAGAAGGCCAGTGGGCTGCTGAAGCTTTCTTT
. | TRBJ2-7 | . | TRBV5-4 | CASSLDGYEQYF | TGTGCCAGCAGCTTGGACGGCTACGAGCAGTACTTC
TRBD1 | TRBJ1-2 | . | TRBV7-8 | CASSMRQGDGYTF | TGTGCCAGCAGCATGCGTCAGGGGGATGGCTACACCTTC
TRBD1 | TRBJ2-5 | . | TRBV18 | CASSPKQGGETQYF | TGTGCCAGCTCACCAAAACAGGGGGGAGAGACCCAGTACTTC
TRBD1 | TRBJ1-4 | . | TRBV5-1 | CASSTGQGEEKLFF | TGCGCCAGCAGCACGGGACAGGGGGAAGAAAAACTGTTTTTT
. | TRBJ1-1 | once | TRBV6-5 | CASSYPEGTEAFF | TGTGCCAGCAGTTACCCGGAAGGCACTGAAGCTTTCTTT
. | TRBJ2-1 | . | TRBV11-2 | CASSEDRDNEQFF | TGTGCCAGCAGCGAAGACAGAGACAATGAGCAGTTCTTC
. | TRBJ2-3 | . | TRBV7-9 | CASSPGTPDTQYF | TGTGCCAGCAGCCCGGGGACTCCAGATACGCAGTATTTT
. | TRBJ1-5 | . | TRBV6-5 | CASSTSGHSNQPQHF | TGTGCCAGCAGTACATCGGGACACAGTAATCAGCCCCAGCATTTT
. | TRBJ1-1 | few | TRBV6-5 | CASRIQVNTEAFF | TGTGCCAGCAGAATCCAGGTGAACACTGAAGCTTTCTTT
TRBD2 | TRBJ2-3 | . | TRBV2 | CARGTSGGANTQYF | TGTGCCAGGGGAACTAGCGGGGGGGCGAATACGCAGTATTTT
. | TRBJ1-4 | . | TRBV2 | CASGMVNEKLFF | TGTGCCAGCGGGATGGTAAATGAAAAACTGTTTTTT
. | TRBJ2-2 | . | TRBV4-2 | CASSQDRSGELFF | TGTGCCAGCAGCCAAGATAGGTCCGGGGAGCTGTTTTTT
TRBD1 | TRBJ2-2 | . | TRBV18 | CASSPRDPGTGTGELFF | TGTGCCAGCTCACCGCGTGATCCCGGGACAGGCACCGGGGAGCTGTTTTTT
. | TRBJ1-1 | . | TRBV4-2 | CASSQDSQLEAFF | TGTGCCAGCAGCCAAGATTCCCAGCTTGAAGCTTTCTTT
. | TRBJ1-1 | many | TRBV27 | CASSFSGAGEAFF | TGTGCCAGCAGTTTCTCGGGGGCCGGTGAAGCTTTCTTT
. | TRBJ1-1 | many | TRBV30 | CACIEGGTEAFF | TGTGCCTGTATAGAAGGGGGAACTGAAGCTTTCTTT
TRBD2 | TRBJ2-4 | . | TRBV7-2 | CASSPGLGLAKNIQYF | TGTGCCAGCAGCCCCGGACTAGGGTTAGCCAAAAACATTCAGTACTTC
. | TRBJ1-1 | . | TRBV2 | CASRPWGGNTEAFF | TGTGCCAGCAGGCCTTGGGGGGGGAACACTGAAGCTTTCTTT
TRBD1 | TRBJ2-7 | few | TRBV27 | CASSLTGYSEQYF | TGTGCCAGCAGTTTGACAGGGTATAGCGAGCAGTACTTC
. | TRBJ1-2 | . | TRBV6-6 | CASLRDYGYTF | TGTGCCAGTCTCCGGGACTATGGCTACACCTTC
. | TRBJ1-5 | . | TRBV7-9 | CASSLAGDSNQPQHF | TGTGCCAGCAGCTTAGCCGGTGACAGCAATCAGCCCCAGCATTTT
. | TRBJ2-3 | few | TRBV5-4 | CASSPLFTDTQYF | TGTGCCAGCAGCCCGCTATTCACAGATACGCAGTATTTT
TRBD1 | TRBJ2-7 | . | TRBV9 | CASSVGTGFYEQYF | TGTGCCAGCAGCGTCGGGACAGGATTCTACGAGCAGTACTTC
TRBD1 | TRBJ1-1 | . | TRBV19 | CASSVTGVGTEAFF | TGTGCCAGTAGTGTCACAGGGGTAGGTACTGAAGCTTTCTTT
. | TRBJ1-3 | medium-sized | TRBV19 | CASSYNSGNTIYF | TGTGCCAGTAGCTACAACTCTGGAAACACCATATATTTT
. | TRBJ1-5 | . | TRBV5-8 | CASSLGPLNQPQHF | TGTGCCAGCAGCTTGGGGCCCCTCAATCAGCCCCAGCATTTT
TRBD1 | TRBJ1-1 | once | TRBV5-1 | CASSSGQGTHYTEAFF | TGCGCCAGCAGCTCGGGACAGGGGACCCACTACACTGAAGCTTTCTTT
TRBD1 | TRBJ1-1 | . | TRBV19 | CASSRRTGGMGTEAFF | TGTGCCAGTAGTAGAAGGACAGGGGGAATGGGGACTGAAGCTTTCTTT
TRBD1 | TRBJ2-5 | . | TRBV29-1 | CSVEIRDRVQETQYF | TGCAGCGTTGAGATCCGGGACAGGGTCCAAGAGACCCAGTACTTC
. | TRBJ2-1 | . | TRBV7-9 | CASSIDGTFFNEQFF | TGTGCCAGCAGCATAGACGGGACCTTTTTCAATGAGCAGTTCTTC
. | TRBJ2-1 | . | TRBV10-1 | CASSELSYEQFF | TGCGCCAGCAGTGAGTTGAGCTATGAGCAGTTCTTC
TRBD2 | TRBJ2-7 | once | TRBV5-1 | CASSSSGTYEQYF | TGCGCCAGCAGCTCTAGCGGAACCTACGAGCAGTACTTC
. | TRBJ2-7 | . | TRBV11-3 | CASSLQTTYEQYF | TGTGCCAGCAGCTTGCAGACGACCTACGAGCAGTACTTC
. | TRBJ2-1 | . | TRBV5-1 | CASSETDREDEQFF | TGCGCCAGCAGCGAAACGGATAGGGAGGACGAGCAGTTCTTC
TRBD1 | TRBJ2-2 | . | TRBV10-3 | CAISGTGNTGELFF | TGTGCCATCAGCGGGACAGGGAACACCGGGGAGCTGTTTTTT